This T cell receptor (beta chain) comes out of a study of blood T cell repertoires in COVID-19. Study-level information: Acute-phase and convalescent COVID-19 samples originated in the United States, Italy and Spain. PBMCs, B-cell-depleted T cells, or T cells provided the cDNA or gDNA that made up the material.

Looked up from germline, CDR1 is SQVTM and CDR2 is ANQGSEA. CDR3 size: 12 residues. Trimming stripped 7 bases from V and 0 bases from J, with 10 bases between. As handled by the study authors: Scientists estimated how many nucleated cells there were by amplifying reference gene primers. Sequencing was performed with immunoSEQ multiplex PCR; in TCRdb, only in-frame clones are kept and a portion is missing. Clone size and V and J calls were adopted from that table, with D and trimming inferred from the DNA. The sample lists about 140,000 clones, 84% occurring once. The V and J genes are TRBV29-1 and TRBJ2-7; no clear D. Sequences were obtained from peripheral blood. The TCR was taken from a human donor in a cohort sampled during active COVID-19. The CDR3 is CSAGHSSYEQYF. The CDR3 DNA reads as TGCAGCGCAGGTCACAGCTCCTACGAGCAGTACTTC.